A selection of T cell receptor beta chains follows, all from one sample in a study of blood T cells in healthy people across ages. TCRdb ran MiXCR on the 5' RACE reads and lists one entry per CDR3 protein. The sample carries hundreds of thousands of distinct CDR3 sequences, approximately 67% recorded once. Sequenced: blood. The receptors derive from a young man in good health. The CDR3 runs from the conserved cysteine through the conserved F or W. A D gene is named only where the DNA matches it firmly. Not all rows give a size; the values are once, few, many and, for expanded clones, a class.

TRBJ2-1	NA	NA	TRBV2	TGTGCCAGCAGTGGGGAAGTGAGGAGCTCCTACAATGAGCAGTTCTTC	CASSGEVRSSYNEQFF
TRBJ2-7	NA	NA	TRBV28	TGTGCCAGCAGCTCCCTAGGGGGGGCGAAACCTTACGAGCAGTACTTC	CASSSLGGAKPYEQYF
TRBJ2-7	NA	NA	TRBV28	TGTGCCAGCAGCCCCGCGGGTGAGGGAAGCTCCTACGAGCAGTACTTC	CASSPAGEGSSYEQYF
TRBJ2-7	NA	TRBD1	TRBV27	TGTGCCAGCAGTCCCGGGACAGGGATTTCCGAGCAGTACTTC	CASSPGTGISEQYF
TRBJ2-6	NA	TRBD2	TRBV6-2/TRBV6-3	TGTGCCAGCAGTTACCCCGGGAGGGCAACTGGGGCCAACGTCCTGACTTTC	CASSYPGRATGANVLTF
TRBJ2-3	few	TRBD2	TRBV15	TGTGCCACCAGCAGATACTTTCGGGCTAGCGGGGGTACAGATACGCAGTATTTT	CATSRYFRASGGTDTQYF
TRBJ2-7	NA	TRBD2	TRBV28	TGTGCCAGCAGTACAAGCGGGGCGCCTTCCTACGAGCAGTACTTC	CASSTSGAPSYEQYF
TRBJ2-1	few	TRBD1	TRBV5-1	TGCGCCAGCAGCCTCGGACAGGGACTTGGGAATGAGCAGTTCTTC	CASSLGQGLGNEQFF
TRBJ1-6	many	TRBD1	TRBV13	TGTGCCAGCAGCTTAGGGACAGGGTCAAATTCACCCCTCCACTTT	CASSLGTGSNSPLHF
TRBJ2-5	NA	NA	TRBV27	TGTGCCAGCAGACCAAACTTACCTCGTAGAGAGACCCAGTACTTC	CASRPNLPRRETQYF
TRBJ2-1	few	TRBD2	TRBV7-2	TGTGCCAGCAGCAAAAGCGGGGGCTACAATGAGCAGTTCTTC	CASSKSGGYNEQFF
TRBJ2-1	NA	NA	TRBV20-1	TGCAGTGCTACCACCAAGGACGGGTACAATGAGCAGTTCTTC	CSATTKDGYNEQFF
TRBJ2-1	NA	NA	TRBV3-1	TGTGCCAGCAGCCAATCCGGACACCGCCATGAGCAGTTCTTC	CASSQSGHRHEQFF
TRBJ1-5	NA	NA	TRBV29-1	TGCAGCGCTCTCCCAGGGGAGGAGGGCAATCAGCCCCAGCATTTT	CSALPGEEGNQPQHF
TRBJ2-7	NA	NA	TRBV29-1	TGCAGCGTTGTCCCCGGGCAGAACTACGAGCAGTACTTC	CSVVPGQNYEQYF
TRBJ2-1	NA	TRBD2	TRBV6-2/TRBV6-3	TGTGCCAGCGGGAGGGGACCATCGAGTGAGCAGTTCTTC	CASGRGPSSEQFF
TRBJ2-7	NA	NA	TRBV6-6	TGTGCCAGCAGTCCACAGGCGGCCGAGCAGTACTTC	CASSPQAAEQYF
TRBJ2-7	NA	NA	TRBV4-1	TGCGCCAGCAGCCAAGAACCGGGAAAGCTCTACGAGCAGTATTTC	CASSQEPGKLYEQYF
TRBJ2-3	NA	NA	TRBV5-1	TGCGCCAGCAGCGAGGGGACCACCGATACGCAGTATTTT	CASSEGTTDTQYF
TRBJ2-5	many	TRBD1	TRBV5-6	TGTGCCAGCAGCTACGAACAGGGGCATGAGACCCAGTACTTC	CASSYEQGHETQYF
TRBJ2-1	NA	NA	TRBV7-9	TGTGCCAGCAGCTTATCGGGCTTC	CASSLSGF
TRBJ2-3	NA	TRBD2	TRBV6-4	TGTGCCAGCAGTGACGAAGCGGGGCCCACAGATACGCAGTATTTT	CASSDEAGPTDTQYF
TRBJ1-2	NA	TRBD1	TRBV29-1	TGCAGCGTTGAAGAACAGGGGGCGAGCTATGGCTACACCTTC	CSVEEQGASYGYTF
TRBJ1-5	NA	NA	TRBV20-1	TGCAGTGCTAGAGTGTCAGAGAATCAGCCCCAGCATTTT	CSARVSENQPQHF
TRBJ1-1	NA	NA	TRBV2	TGTGCCAGCAGGGCGGGTCGAGGGACTGAAGCTTTCTTT	CASRAGRGTEAFF
TRBJ2-7	NA	NA	TRBV10-3	TGTGCCATCAGTGAGGCGTCAGGAGCCTACGAGCAGTACTTC	CAISEASGAYEQYF
TRBJ2-7	NA	TRBD1	TRBV5-6	TGTGCCAGCAGCCCGGACAGGGCCTCCTACGAGCAGTACTTC	CASSPDRASYEQYF
TRBJ2-5	NA	TRBD1	TRBV28	TGTGCCAGCAGTTTATGGCAGGGGGCTGGGGAGACCCAGTACTTC	CASSLWQGAGETQYF
TRBJ1-6	NA	TRBD1	TRBV19	TGTGCCAGTAGTCCCCGGACAGGACGTATCTATAATTCACCCCTCCACTTT	CASSPRTGRIYNSPLHF
TRBJ2-1	NA	TRBD2	TRBV6-1	TGTGCCAGCAGTGAATCACTAGCGGGGCGGCCTCGGTACAATGAGCAGTTCTTC	CASSESLAGRPRYNEQFF
TRBJ1-5	NA	NA	TRBV27	TGTGCCAGCAGTTCCAACTACGGGCAGCCCCAGCATTTT	CASSSNYGQPQHF
TRBJ2-5	NA	NA	TRBV2	TGTGCCAGCGGCTGGGCTAGTATGGACCAAGAGACCCAGTACTTC	CASGWASMDQETQYF
TRBJ1-6	NA	TRBD1	TRBV19	TGTGCCAGTAGATCGACAGGGGGCAGGAATTCACCCCTCCACTTT	CASRSTGGRNSPLHF
TRBJ1-2	NA	NA	TRBV18	TGTGCCAGCTCACCAGGCAAGGAGACAACCTATGGCTACACCTTC	CASSPGKETTYGYTF
TRBJ2-7	NA	TRBD1	TRBV7-2	TGTGCCAGCAGCTTATCTCGCCTCGAGGGGGCTATCGAGCAGTACTTC	CASSLSRLEGAIEQYF
TRBJ2-3	few	TRBD1	TRBV29-1	TGCAGCTGGGACAGGGATACAGATACGCAGTATTTT	CSWDRDTDTQYF
TRBJ2-7	few	TRBD1	TRBV12-3/TRBV12-4	TGTGCCAGCACCATGCCGGGACAGAGCTACGAGCAGTACTTC	CASTMPGQSYEQYF
TRBJ1-2	NA	NA	TRBV5-5	TGTGCCAGCAGCTTGGAATTCAGAGGCTACACCTTC	CASSLEFRGYTF
TRBJ1-4	NA	TRBD1	TRBV12-3/TRBV12-4	TGTGCCAGCGGGCCAGGGACAGGTGGTGAAAAACTGTTTTTT	CASGPGTGGEKLFF
TRBJ2-7	NA	NA	TRBV10-3	TGTGCCATCAGTGAGTCGTACAGGAACTACGAGCAGTACTTC	CAISESYRNYEQYF
TRBJ1-4	NA	TRBD1	TRBV6-6	TGTACCAGCAGCCTTGGACAGGGGGTATTTGAAAAACTGTTTTTT	CTSSLGQGVFEKLFF
TRBJ1-3	NA	NA	TRBV7-9	TGTGCCAGCGTCCAGGACAGAGACTCTGGAAACACCATATATTTT	CASVQDRDSGNTIYF
TRBJ1-6	NA	NA	TRBV28	TGTGCCAGCACCCAAGACCGCTATAATTCACCCCTCCACTTT	CASTQDRYNSPLHF
TRBJ2-7	NA	TRBD1	TRBV7-2	TGTGCCAGCAGCTTAAATGACAGGGCGACCTACGAGCAGTACTTC	CASSLNDRATYEQYF
TRBJ2-5	few	NA	TRBV7-2	TGTGCCAGCGGGGCGGGGCTGGGGGAGACCCAGTACTTC	CASGAGLGETQYF
TRBJ1-2	NA	NA	TRBV6-6	TGTGCCAGCAGTTACTCCCGGGACCGAGGGGACGGCTACACCTTC	CASSYSRDRGDGYTF
TRBJ2-1	few	TRBD1	TRBV9	TGTGCCAGCAGCGCCCCGCAGGGGGACTACAATGAGCAGTTCTTC	CASSAPQGDYNEQFF
TRBJ2-7	few	TRBD2	TRBV7-2	TGTGCCAGCAGTCGGACTAGCGGGGGCTACAATGAGCAGTACTTC	CASSRTSGGYNEQYF